Each of the 17 T cell receptor beta chains below was sequenced from the same sample in a study of cytomegalovirus exposure and HLA in healthy donors. Use of 60 Vbeta and 13 Jbeta primers characterized the PCR. Data came from immunoSEQ multiplex PCR; TCRdb stores just in-frame clones and leaves some out. The sample has approximately 150,000 clones, roughly 79% seen once. Sequencing was carried out using PBMCs. The receptors originated from a man between 18 and 29 years old in good health and CMV-seropositive.

This chain joins TRBV5-1 and TRBJ2-5; possibly TRBD2 for D (6 bases). This CDR3 comprises 15 residues. Germline V gene data show CDR1 as SGHRS and CDR2 as YFSETQ. V was trimmed by 1 base and J by 1 base, leaving 11 bases between them. CDR3 DNA sequence: TGCGCCAGCAGCTTGCCGCGCGGGGTCCAAGAGACCCAGTACTTC. Protein: CASSLPRGVQETQYF.

The chain recombines TRBV6-1 with TRBJ1-5, with a possible D match to TRBD1 (6 bases). This CDR3 comprises 15 residues. The germline V gene encodes CDR1 MNHNS and CDR2 SASEGT. The V gene lost 7 bases and the J gene lost 0 bases, with 13 bases spanning the gap. The CDR3: CASTNRGYSNQPQHF. The CDR3 nucleotides read TGTGCCAGCACGAATAGGGGGTATAGCAATCAGCCCCAGCATTTT.

The chain links TRBV5-1 to TRBJ2-5; TRBD1 matches at 10 bases. The length of the CDR3 is 15 residues. J was trimmed by 4 bases and V by 3 bases; bases with no gene match: 6. CDR1 is SGHRS, CDR2 YFSETQ, per germline. CDR3 DNA sequence: TGCGCCAGCAGCTCCGGGACAGGGGTCCGAGAGACCCAGTACTTC. This gives the protein CASSSGTGVRETQYF.

This sequence joins TRBV9 and TRBJ2-5, with a tentative D call TRBD2 (6 bases). The CDR3 length is 14 residues. V dropped 0 bases and J dropped 2 bases, with 8 bases sitting between them. Germline lookup yields CDR1 SGDLS and CDR2 YYNGEE. CDR3 bases: TGTGCCAGCAGCGTAGCTGGGGGGCAAGAGACCCAGTACTTC. Its protein is CASSVAGGQETQYF. The full variable domain, completed using reference TRBV9 and TRBJ2-5, is DSGVTQTPKHLITATGQRVTLRCSPRSGDLSVYWYQQSLDQGLQFLIQYYNGEERAKGNILERFSAQQFPDLHSELNLSSLELGDSALYFCASSVAGGQETQYFGPGTRLLVL.

This sequence joins TRBV6-6 and TRBJ2-7; D not certain. The CDR3 has 13 residues. Germline CDR1 and CDR2: MNHNY and SVGAGI (reference sequence). V was cut by 0 bases and J by 6 bases, with 9 bases left in between. CDR3 nucleotides: TGTGCCAGCAGTTACTCCTGGGCTGGCGAGCAGTACTTC. The encoded protein is CASSYSWAGEQYF.

The rearrangement uses TRBV27 and TRBJ1-3, with TRBD1 matching over 8 bases. The ends lost 5 bases at V and 4 bases at J; junction bases unmatched: 4. Germline V gene lookup returns CDR1 MNHEY and CDR2 SMNVEV (reference sequence). CDR3 size: 14 residues. The CDR3 is CASSPGGPGNTIYF. The CDR3 nucleotides are TGTGCCAGCAGTCCAGGGGGCCCCGGAAACACCATATATTTT.

The chain is built from TRBV27 and TRBJ1-1; 9 nucleotides match TRBD1. Germline V lookup: CDR1 MNHEY, CDR2 SMNVEV (reference sequence). The length of the CDR3 is 16 residues. V shed 8 bases, J shed 0 bases, and the junction held 10 bases outside the gene matches. CDR3 DNA: TGTGCCAGCGGAACAGGGGGCGCGATAATGAACACTGAAGCTTTCTTT. It is translated as CASGTGGAIMNTEAFF.

The chain uses TRBV28 and TRBJ2-3, with 8 bases fitting TRBD2. J lost 3 bases, V lost 7 bases, and 18 bases had no gene match. The V gene's germline CDR1 is MDHEN and CDR2 SYDVKM. This CDR3 spans 18 amino acids. The CDR3 is CASTSRSGRGGRTDTQYF. DNA for the CDR3: TGTGCCAGCACCTCTAGGAGCGGGAGAGGGGGTAGGACAGATACGCAGTATTTT. Looking up the rest from reference TRBV28 and TRBJ2-3 gives the full variable domain: DVKVTQSSRYLVKRTGEKVFLECVQDMDHENMFWYRQDPGLGLRLIYFSYDVKMKEKGDIPEGYSVSREKKERFSLILESASTNQTSMYLCASTSRSGRGGRTDTQYFGPGTRLTVL.

The rearrangement links TRBV18 to TRBJ1-3; no reliable D call. Germline CDR1 KGHSH, CDR2 LQKENI. This CDR3 region has 15 residues. Trimming stripped 2 bases from V and 0 bases from J, with 8 bases between. CDR3: CASSPTESSGNTIYF. For the CDR3, the DNA is TGTGCCAGCTCACCAACGGAGAGCTCTGGAAACACCATATATTTT. The entire variable domain, with the rest obtained from reference TRBV18 and TRBJ1-3, is as follows: NAGVMQNPRHLVRRRGQEARLRCSPMKGHSHVYWYRQLPEEGLKFMVYLQKENIIDESGMPKERFSAEFPKEGPSILRIQQVVRGDSAAYFCASSPTESSGNTIYFGEGSWLTVV.

The CDR3 DNA is TGTGCCAGCAGTTTCGGACAGGGATTATACAATGAGCAGTTCTTC. Residues: CASSFGQGLYNEQFF. The chain is built from TRBV2 and TRBJ2-1; 8 bases fit TRBD1. The CDR3 contains 15 residues. Germline lookup yields CDR1 SNHLY and CDR2 FYNNEI. V shed 5 bases, J shed 4 bases, and the junction held 7 bases outside the gene matches.

V and J are TRBV5-4 and TRBJ2-7; the match to TRBD2 covers 14 bases. Trimming removed 3 bases from V and 6 bases from J; junction bases left unmatched: 11. Germline assignment: CDR1 SGHNT and CDR2 YYREEE (reference sequence). CDR3 length: 17 amino acids. The CDR3 DNA follows: TGTGCCAGCAGCTCACCGACTAGCGGGAGGGCCGAAGGCGAGCAGTACTTC. Its protein product is CASSSPTSGRAEGEQYF.

V and J are TRBV28 and TRBJ2-7; TRBD2 is a possible D gene (6 bases). The germline V and J ends were trimmed by 5 bases and 6 bases, with 20 bases remaining between them. Germline V gene data show CDR1 as MDHEN and CDR2 as SYDVKM. This CDR3 has 15 amino acids. In DNA form, the CDR3 reads TGTGCCAGCAGTGGGGGGAGCAGACGGCTCGGCGAGCAGTACTTC. The encoded protein is CASSGGSRRLGEQYF.

J is TRBJ2-3 and V is TRBV5-4; 9 nucleotides match TRBD2. The J segment lost 2 bases and the V segment lost 3 bases, leaving 7 bases of the junction unmatched. The length of the CDR3 is 16 residues. Germline values: CDR1 SGHNT, CDR2 YYREEE (reference sequence). Here the CDR3 reads CASSSKLAGATDTQYF. As DNA, the CDR3 is TGTGCCAGCAGCTCGAAACTAGCGGGTGCCACAGATACGCAGTATTTT.

A note on this clone: An end of the junction does not agree with germline; a read error may underlie this. This chain joins TRBV27 and TRBJ1-1; 8 bases are a match to TRBD1. The CDR3 runs 12 residues. Germline loops: CDR1 MNHEY, CDR2 SMNVEV (reference sequence). The CDR3 coding sequence is TGTGCCAGCAGTTTAACCCAGGGGGCGGTATTATTT. This encodes CASSLTQGAVLF.

As regards this clone: The junction and the germline gene differ at one end; a read error may be behind it. Additional DNA sequences in this sample encode the identical CDR3. This rearrangement joins TRBV19 to TRBJ2-7, with D tentatively TRBD2 (6 bases). CDR1 is LNHDA, CDR2 SQIVND, per germline (reference sequence). The CDR3 extends over 14 amino acids. Written as DNA, the CDR3 is TGCGCCACCGACCCGCTAGCGACTGTCTACGAGCAGTACTTC. It specifies CATDPLATVYEQYF. The complete variable domain, with remaining parts taken from reference TRBV19 and TRBJ2-7, reads DGGITQSPKYLFRKEGQNVTLSCEQNLNHDAMYWYRQDPGQGLRLIYYSQIVNDFQKGDIAEGYSVSREKKESFPLTVTSAQKNPTAFYLCATDPLATVYEQYFGPGTRLTVT.

The chain is built from TRBV28 and TRBJ1-3; D may be TRBD1 (5 bases). Trimming stripped 4 bases from V and 2 bases from J, with 21 bases between. This CDR3 region has 18 residues. Germline CDR1 and CDR2: MDHEN and SYDVKM. The CDR3 reads CASSSRGGGVLAGNTIYF. The CDR3 DNA is TGTGCCAGCAGTTCTCGGGGCGGGGGGGTCTTAGCTGGAAACACCATATATTTT. The full variable domain, completed using reference TRBV28 and TRBJ1-3, is DVKVTQSSRYLVKRTGEKVFLECVQDMDHENMFWYRQDPGLGLRLIYFSYDVKMKEKGDIPEGYSVSREKKERFSLILESASTNQTSMYLCASSSRGGGVLAGNTIYFGEGSWLTVV.

The gene calls are TRBV28 and TRBJ2-1; 11 bases line up with TRBD2. V trimming: 2 bases; J trimming: 2 bases; junction bases outside the gene matches: 5. The CDR3 runs 17 residues. Germline V gene sequence: CDR1 MDHEN, CDR2 SYDVKM. This chain's CDR3 is CASSLPLLAGAYNEQFF. The CDR3, as DNA: TGTGCCAGCAGTTTACCGCTACTAGCGGGAGCCTACAATGAGCAGTTCTTC. Full variable domain (outside the CDR3, taken from reference TRBV28 and TRBJ2-1): DVKVTQSSRYLVKRTGEKVFLECVQDMDHENMFWYRQDPGLGLRLIYFSYDVKMKEKGDIPEGYSVSREKKERFSLILESASTNQTSMYLCASSLPLLAGAYNEQFFGPGTRLTVL.